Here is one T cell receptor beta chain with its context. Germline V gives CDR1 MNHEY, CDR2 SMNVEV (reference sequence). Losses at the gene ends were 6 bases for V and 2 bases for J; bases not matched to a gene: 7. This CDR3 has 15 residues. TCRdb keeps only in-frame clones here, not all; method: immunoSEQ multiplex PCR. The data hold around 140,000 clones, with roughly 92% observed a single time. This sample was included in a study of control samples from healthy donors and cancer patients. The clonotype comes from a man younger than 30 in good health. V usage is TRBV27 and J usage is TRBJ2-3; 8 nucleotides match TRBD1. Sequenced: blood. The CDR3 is CASRTVRGLTDTQYF. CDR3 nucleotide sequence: TGTGCCAGCAGGACCGTCAGGGGGCTCACAGATACGCAGTATTTT.